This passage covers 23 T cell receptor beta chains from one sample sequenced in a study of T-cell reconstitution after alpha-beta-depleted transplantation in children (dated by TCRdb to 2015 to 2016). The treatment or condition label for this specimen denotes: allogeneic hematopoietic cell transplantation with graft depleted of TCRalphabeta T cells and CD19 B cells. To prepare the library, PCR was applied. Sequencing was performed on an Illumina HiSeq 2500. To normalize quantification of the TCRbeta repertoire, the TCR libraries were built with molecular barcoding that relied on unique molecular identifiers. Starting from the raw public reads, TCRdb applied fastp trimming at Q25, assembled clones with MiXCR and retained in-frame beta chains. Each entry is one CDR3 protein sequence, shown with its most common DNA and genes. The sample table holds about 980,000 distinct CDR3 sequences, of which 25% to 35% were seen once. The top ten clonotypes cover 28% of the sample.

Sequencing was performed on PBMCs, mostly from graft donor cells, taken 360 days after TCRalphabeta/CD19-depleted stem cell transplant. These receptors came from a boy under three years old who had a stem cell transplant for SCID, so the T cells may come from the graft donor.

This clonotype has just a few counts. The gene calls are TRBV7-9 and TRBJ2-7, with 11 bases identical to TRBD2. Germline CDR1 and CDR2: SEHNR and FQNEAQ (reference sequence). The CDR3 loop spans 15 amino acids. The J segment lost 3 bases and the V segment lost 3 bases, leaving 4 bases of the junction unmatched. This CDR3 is CASSFLAGGGYEQYF. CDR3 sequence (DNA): TGTGCCAGCAGCTTCCTAGCGGGGGGAGGCTACGAGCAGTACTTC.

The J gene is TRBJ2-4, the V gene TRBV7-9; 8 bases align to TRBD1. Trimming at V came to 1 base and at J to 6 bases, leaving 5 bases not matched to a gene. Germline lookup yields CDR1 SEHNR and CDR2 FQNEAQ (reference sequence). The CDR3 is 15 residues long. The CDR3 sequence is CASSLGRGRVNIQYF. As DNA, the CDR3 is TGTGCCAGCAGCTTAGGCAGGGGGCGCGTAAACATTCAGTACTTC.

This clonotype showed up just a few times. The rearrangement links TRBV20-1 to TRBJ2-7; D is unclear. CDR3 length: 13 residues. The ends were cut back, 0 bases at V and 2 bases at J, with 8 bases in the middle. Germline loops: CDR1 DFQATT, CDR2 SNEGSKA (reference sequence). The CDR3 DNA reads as TGCAGTGCTAGAGATACCAACCCCTACGAGCAGTACTTC. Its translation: CSARDTNPYEQYF.

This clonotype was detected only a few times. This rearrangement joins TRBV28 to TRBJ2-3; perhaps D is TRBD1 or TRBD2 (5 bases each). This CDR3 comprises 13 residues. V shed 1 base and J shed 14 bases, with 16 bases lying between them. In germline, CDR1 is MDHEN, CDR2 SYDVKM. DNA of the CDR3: TGTGCCAGCAGTTTATTTATACGGGACCGGGGGTATTTT. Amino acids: CASSLFIRDRGYF. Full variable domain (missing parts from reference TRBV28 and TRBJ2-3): DVKVTQSSRYLVKRTGEKVFLECVQDMDHENMFWYRQDPGLGLRLIYFSYDVKMKEKGDIPEGYSVSREKKERFSLILESASTNQTSMYLCASSLFIRDRGYFGPGTRLTVL.

The DNA for the CDR3 is TGTGCCAGCAGTTTGGGCCGGCTGGGCTATGGCTACACCTTC. It translates to CASSLGRLGYGYTF. The chain recombines TRBV12-3 or TRBV12-4 with TRBJ1-2, with D hard to call. The ends were cut back, 3 bases at V and 4 bases at J, with 12 bases in the middle. The CDR3 is 14 residues long.

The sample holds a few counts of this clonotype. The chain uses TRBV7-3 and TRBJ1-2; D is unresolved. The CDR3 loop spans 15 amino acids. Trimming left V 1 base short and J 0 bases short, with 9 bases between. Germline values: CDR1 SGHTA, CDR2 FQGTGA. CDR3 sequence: CASSLMGSANYGYTF. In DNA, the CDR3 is TGTGCCAGCAGCTTAATGGGGTCTGCTAACTATGGCTACACCTTC.

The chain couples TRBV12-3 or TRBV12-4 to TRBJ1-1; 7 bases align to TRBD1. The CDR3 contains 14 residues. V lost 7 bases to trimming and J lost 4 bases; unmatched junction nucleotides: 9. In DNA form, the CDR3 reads TGTGCCAGCATCTTGAGGGCAGGGGGCACTGAAGCTTTCTTT. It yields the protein CASILRAGGTEAFF.

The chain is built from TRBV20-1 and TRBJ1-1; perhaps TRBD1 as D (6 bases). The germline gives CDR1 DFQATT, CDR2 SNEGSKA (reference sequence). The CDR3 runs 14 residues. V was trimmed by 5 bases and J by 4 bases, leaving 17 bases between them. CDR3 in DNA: TGCAGTGCTCCCGGGACACTGATGGGCACTGAAGCTTTCTTT. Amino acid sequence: CSAPGTLMGTEAFF.

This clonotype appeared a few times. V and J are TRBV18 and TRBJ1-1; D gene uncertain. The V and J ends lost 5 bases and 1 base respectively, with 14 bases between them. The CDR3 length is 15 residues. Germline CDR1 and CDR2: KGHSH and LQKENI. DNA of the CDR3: TGTGCCAGCTCATTCGCCATCATAGGGAACACTGAAGCTTTCTTT. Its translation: CASSFAIIGNTEAFF.

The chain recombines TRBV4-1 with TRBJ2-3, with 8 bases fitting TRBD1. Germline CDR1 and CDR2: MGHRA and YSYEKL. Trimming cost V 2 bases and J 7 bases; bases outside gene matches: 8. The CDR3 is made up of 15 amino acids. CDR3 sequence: CASSQPGQVLHTQYF. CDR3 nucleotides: TGCGCCAGCAGCCAACCGGGACAGGTCCTACATACGCAGTATTTT.

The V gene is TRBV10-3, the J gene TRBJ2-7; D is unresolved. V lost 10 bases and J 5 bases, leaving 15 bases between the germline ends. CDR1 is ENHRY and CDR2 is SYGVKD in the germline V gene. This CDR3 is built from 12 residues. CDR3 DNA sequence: TGTGCCACCCAGGACCAAAGCGACGAGCAGTACTTC. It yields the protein CATQDQSDEQYF.

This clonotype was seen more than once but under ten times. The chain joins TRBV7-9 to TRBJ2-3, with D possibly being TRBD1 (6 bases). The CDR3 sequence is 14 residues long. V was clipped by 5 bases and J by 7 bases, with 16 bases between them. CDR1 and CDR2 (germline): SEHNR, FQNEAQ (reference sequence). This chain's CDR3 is CASSRAYRAYTQYF. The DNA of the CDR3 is TGTGCCAGCAGCCGCGCCTACAGGGCTTATACGCAGTATTTT.

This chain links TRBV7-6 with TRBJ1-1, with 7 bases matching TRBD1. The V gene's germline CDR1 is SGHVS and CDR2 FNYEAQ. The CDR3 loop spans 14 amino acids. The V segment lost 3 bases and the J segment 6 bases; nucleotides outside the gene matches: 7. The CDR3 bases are TGTGCCAGCAGCTTTCCCGACAGGGACCCTGAAGCTTTCTTT. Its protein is CASSFPDRDPEAFF.

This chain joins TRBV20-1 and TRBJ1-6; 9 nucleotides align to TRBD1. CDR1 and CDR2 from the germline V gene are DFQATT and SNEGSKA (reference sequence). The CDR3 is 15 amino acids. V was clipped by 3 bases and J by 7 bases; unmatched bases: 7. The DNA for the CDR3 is TGCAGTGCTAGGATACAGGGGGCGAAAAATTCACCCCTCCACTTT. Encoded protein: CSARIQGAKNSPLHF.

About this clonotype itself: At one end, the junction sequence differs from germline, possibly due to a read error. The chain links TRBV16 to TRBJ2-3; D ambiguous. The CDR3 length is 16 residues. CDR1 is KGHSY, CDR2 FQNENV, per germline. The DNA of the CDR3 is TGTGCCAGCAGCAAATCGGTTTGGCAGGGCACAGATACGCAGTATTTT. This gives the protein CASSKSVWQGTDTQYF.

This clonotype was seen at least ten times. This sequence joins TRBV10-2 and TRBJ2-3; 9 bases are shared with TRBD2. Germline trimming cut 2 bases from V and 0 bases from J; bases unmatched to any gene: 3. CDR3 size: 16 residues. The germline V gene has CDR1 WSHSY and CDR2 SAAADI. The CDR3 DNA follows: TGCGCCAGCAGTGAGAGGCTAGCGGGGAGCACAGATACGCAGTATTTT. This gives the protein CASSERLAGSTDTQYF.

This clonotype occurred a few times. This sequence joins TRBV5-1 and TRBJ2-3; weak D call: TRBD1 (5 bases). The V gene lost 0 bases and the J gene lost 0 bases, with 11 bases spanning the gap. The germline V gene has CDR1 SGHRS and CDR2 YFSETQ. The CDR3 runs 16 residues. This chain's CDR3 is CASSLVGRASTDTQYF. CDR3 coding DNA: TGCGCCAGCAGCTTGGTGGGCAGGGCTAGCACAGATACGCAGTATTTT.

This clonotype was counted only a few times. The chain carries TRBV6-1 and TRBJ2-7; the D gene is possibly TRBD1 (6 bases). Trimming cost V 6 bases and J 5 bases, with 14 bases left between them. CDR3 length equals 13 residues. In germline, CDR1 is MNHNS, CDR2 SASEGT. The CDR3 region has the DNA TGTGCCAGCAGATCAAGGGACACCAACGAGCAGTACTTC. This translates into CASRSRDTNEQYF.

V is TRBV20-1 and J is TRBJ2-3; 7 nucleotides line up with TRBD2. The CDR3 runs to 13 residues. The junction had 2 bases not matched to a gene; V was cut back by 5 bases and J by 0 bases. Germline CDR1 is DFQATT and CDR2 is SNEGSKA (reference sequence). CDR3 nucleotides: TGCAGTGCTGGACTAGTTAGCACAGATACGCAGTATTTT. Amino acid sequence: CSAGLVSTDTQYF.

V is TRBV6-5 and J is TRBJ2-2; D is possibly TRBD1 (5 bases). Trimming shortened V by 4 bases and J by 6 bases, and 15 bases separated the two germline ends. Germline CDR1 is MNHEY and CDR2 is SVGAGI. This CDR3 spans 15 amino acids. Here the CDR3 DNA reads TGTGCCAGCAGTTTGACAGCCCTAGACGCCGGGGAGCTGTTTTTT. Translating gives CASSLTALDAGELFF.

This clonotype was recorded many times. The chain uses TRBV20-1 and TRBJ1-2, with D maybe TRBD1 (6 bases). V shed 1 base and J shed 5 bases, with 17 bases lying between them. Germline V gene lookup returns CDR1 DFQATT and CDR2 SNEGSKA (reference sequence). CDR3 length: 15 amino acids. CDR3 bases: TGCAGTGCTAGAGGCTCAACAGGGCCAAGTTATGGCTACACCTTC. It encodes CSARGSTGPSYGYTF.

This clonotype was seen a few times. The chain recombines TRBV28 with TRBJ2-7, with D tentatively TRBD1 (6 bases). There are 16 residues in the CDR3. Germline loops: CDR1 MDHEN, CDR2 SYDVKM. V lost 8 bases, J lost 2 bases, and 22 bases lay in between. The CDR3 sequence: CASRPPQGSPPYEQYF. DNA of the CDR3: TGTGCCAGCCGCCCCCCCCAGGGGAGCCCACCCTACGAGCAGTACTTC.

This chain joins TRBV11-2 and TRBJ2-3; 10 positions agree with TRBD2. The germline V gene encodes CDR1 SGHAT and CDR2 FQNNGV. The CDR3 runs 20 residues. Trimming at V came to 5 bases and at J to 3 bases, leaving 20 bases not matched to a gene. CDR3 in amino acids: CASSPGGLAGAQSQTDTQYF. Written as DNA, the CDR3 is TGTGCCAGCAGCCCAGGAGGGCTAGCGGGGGCCCAAAGTCAGACAGATACGCAGTATTTT.